The 30 T cell receptor beta chains below all came from one sample that was sequenced in a study of CD8 T cells in ankylosing spondylitis. One entry per CDR3 protein, called by TCRdb with MiXCR from the 5' RACE reads. This sample has 200,000 to 300,000 distinct CDR3 sequences, with roughly 32% found just once. The sample comprised blood, either unsorted or a sorted T cell fraction (not recorded which). Receptor source: a male donor with ankylosing spondylitis or in good health (not recorded which).

This clonotype turned up a few times. The chain joins TRBV10-3 to TRBJ1-4; tentatively, D is TRBD1 (6 bases). Germline V lookup: CDR1 ENHRY, CDR2 SYGVKD. V lost 2 bases, J lost 0 bases, and 7 bases lay in between. The CDR3 runs to 15 residues. The CDR3 is CAISEKGATNEKLFF. CDR3 DNA: TGTGCCATCAGTGAGAAGGGGGCAACTAATGAAAAACTGTTTTTT.

CDR3: CASSGNYGYTF. The CDR3 nucleotides read TGTGCCAGCTCCGGCAACTATGGCTACACCTTC. This sequence joins TRBV12-3 or TRBV12-4 and TRBJ1-2; the D is unclear. The CDR3 is made up of 11 amino acids. With 8 bases removed from V and 2 bases from J, the gap between germline ends came to 6 bases.

This clonotype has a handful of counts. The V gene is TRBV30, the J gene TRBJ1-3; D possibly corresponds to TRBD1 (5 bases). Germline V gene sequence: CDR1 GTSNPN, CDR2 SVGIG (reference sequence). Trimming took 3 bases from V and 2 from J, leaving 14 bases between them. The CDR3 covers 15 residues. In DNA, the CDR3 is TGTGCCTGGAGCACCGTGAGGGGCGCTGGAAACACCATATATTTT. Its translation is CAWSTVRGAGNTIYF.

The rearrangement joins TRBV18 to TRBJ2-7; D not certain. There are 11 residues in the CDR3. Trimming shortened V by 8 bases and J by 6 bases, and 11 bases separated the two germline ends. The germline gives CDR1 KGHSH, CDR2 LQKENI. The CDR3 protein is CASARYSEQYF. For the CDR3, the DNA is TGTGCCAGCGCAAGGTATAGCGAGCAGTACTTC.

The sample holds one count of this clonotype. This rearrangement joins TRBV7-9 to TRBJ2-2; TRBD2 matches at 7 bases. The CDR3 is 17 residues long. With V trimmed by 5 bases and J by 1 base, 10 bases remained unmatched. Germline V gene data show CDR1 as SEHNR and CDR2 as FQNEAQ (reference sequence). CDR3 in amino acids: CASSPHQRGKNTGELFF. CDR3 sequence (DNA): TGTGCCAGCAGCCCTCACCAGCGGGGAAAGAACACCGGGGAGCTGTTTTTT.

The chain carries TRBV5-1 and TRBJ2-5; the D gene is possibly TRBD1 (6 bases). CDR3 length equals 13 residues. Trimming removed 5 bases from V and 5 bases from J, with 13 bases in between. Germline lookup yields CDR1 SGHRS and CDR2 YFSETQ. The CDR3 coding sequence is TGCGCCAGCAGTTCGGACAGTGGGGAGACCCAGTACTTC. The encoded protein is CASSSDSGETQYF.

V usage is TRBV6-5 and J usage is TRBJ2-5; D is ambiguous. The V end was cut by 2 bases, the J end by 5 bases, with 9 bases between. This CDR3 contains 13 residues. Germline assignment: CDR1 MNHEY and CDR2 SVGAGI. The CDR3, as DNA: TGTGCCAGCAGTTACGGGCTGCGGGAGACCCAGTACTTC. Translation: CASSYGLRETQYF.

As DNA, the CDR3 is TGTGCCAGCAGCTGGCAGGGACGTGATGGCTACACCTTC. Translated: CASSWQGRDGYTF. This chain connects TRBV7-9 to TRBJ1-2; D possibly corresponds to TRBD1 (5 bases). The CDR3 has 13 amino acids. With 4 bases removed from V and 6 bases from J, the gap between germline ends came to 12 bases. CDR1 is SEHNR and CDR2 is FQNEAQ in the germline V gene (reference sequence).

V usage is TRBV20-1 and J usage is TRBJ2-2, with a weak D call TRBD1 (6 bases). Germline V gives CDR1 DFQATT, CDR2 SNEGSKA (reference sequence). This CDR3 is built from 15 residues. The germline V and J ends were trimmed by 0 bases and 3 bases, with 11 bases remaining between them. The CDR3 DNA reads TGCAGTGCTAGAGATTTTGCAGGGGACACCGGGGAGCTGTTTTTT. Amino acid sequence: CSARDFAGDTGELFF.

The chain has TRBV11-2 and TRBJ2-3, with D uncertain. Germline lookup yields CDR1 SGHAT and CDR2 FQNNGV. This CDR3 is 17 amino acids long. The germline V and J ends were trimmed by 1 base and 1 base, with 15 bases remaining between them. Written as DNA, the CDR3 is TGTGCCAGCAGCTTAGGTAGTAAGCCGTGGGGCACAGATACGCAGTATTTT. Its protein is CASSLGSKPWGTDTQYF.

This clonotype was observed a handful of times. This chain uses TRBV5-1 with TRBJ2-2; the match to TRBD1 covers 12 bases. The J segment lost 6 bases and the V segment lost 4 bases, leaving 10 bases of the junction unmatched. CDR1 and CDR2 from the germline V gene are SGHRS and YFSETQ. CDR3 length: 17 amino acids. The DNA of the CDR3 is TGCGCCAGCAGCCTAGGGACAGGGGGCCTGTGGGCCGGGGAGCTGTTTTTT. The encoded protein is CASSLGTGGLWAGELFF.

The chain recombines TRBV6-1 with TRBJ2-3; 9 nucleotides match TRBD1. Trimming at V came to 6 bases and at J to 1 base, leaving 5 bases not matched to a gene. Per germline, CDR1 MNHNS and CDR2 SASEGT. This CDR3 contains 15 residues. CDR3 amino acids: CASRHRGLGTDTQYF. CDR3 DNA sequence: TGTGCCAGCAGGCACAGGGGGCTGGGCACAGATACGCAGTATTTT.

The rearrangement uses TRBV6-1 and TRBJ1-1; no clear D gene. Germline CDR1 MNHNS, CDR2 SASEGT. This CDR3 has 12 amino acids. The V and J ends lost 6 bases and 4 bases respectively, with 9 bases between them. The CDR3 spells CASRPWSTEAFF. In nucleotides, the CDR3 is TGTGCCAGCAGGCCTTGGAGCACTGAAGCTTTCTTT.

In this sample, this clonotype turned up a few times. This sequence joins TRBV9 and TRBJ2-7; tentative D call: TRBD1 (6 bases). V lost 0 bases to trimming and J lost 6 bases, with 10 bases between them. The germline V gene encodes CDR1 SGDLS and CDR2 YYNGEE. The CDR3 is made up of 13 amino acids. CDR3 sequence: CASSVVTGSEQYF. CDR3 DNA sequence: TGTGCCAGCAGCGTAGTGACAGGTTCCGAGCAGTACTTC.

The J gene is TRBJ1-6, the V gene TRBV28, with D hard to call. The CDR3 consists of 13 residues. Per the germline V gene, CDR1 is MDHEN and CDR2 is SYDVKM. V gave up 6 bases and J gave up 5 bases, with 8 bases separating them. The CDR3 DNA sequence: TGTGCCAGCAGGCCCACACATAATTCACCCCTCCACTTT. It specifies CASRPTHNSPLHF.

J is TRBJ2-5 and V is TRBV29-1; 7 bases are shared with TRBD1. The V segment lost 2 bases and the J segment 8 bases; nucleotides outside the gene matches: 5. CDR3 length: 12 residues. CDR1 and CDR2 (germline): SQVTM, ANQGSEA. The CDR3: CSVELQGSTQYF. CDR3 in DNA: TGCAGCGTTGAACTACAGGGGTCAACCCAGTACTTC.

Only a few counts were recorded for this clonotype. Germline is not matched at one junction end, which may reflect a read error. This rearrangement joins TRBV12-3 or TRBV12-4 to TRBJ2-3; 7 positions agree with TRBD2. The CDR3 covers 13 residues. Here the CDR3 DNA reads TGTGCCAGCAGTTTAAACGGGGGGACCCGAAGGTTGTTT. Amino acid sequence: CASSLNGGTRRLF.

This clonotype turned up a few times. This sequence joins TRBV15 and TRBJ1-4, with TRBD1 matching 8 bases. The germline gives CDR1 LNHNV, CDR2 YYDKDF (reference sequence). V lost 4 bases and J lost 5; bases outside the gene matches: 6. CDR3 length equals 15 residues. The CDR3: CATSTFRGPNEKLFF. The CDR3 DNA follows: TGTGCCACCAGCACCTTCAGGGGGCCGAATGAAAAACTGTTTTTT.

There are many counts of this clonotype. V is TRBV15 and J is TRBJ2-5; D is perhaps TRBD1 (6 bases). Germline CDR1 reads LNHNV; CDR2 reads YYDKDF (reference sequence). The CDR3 is made up of 13 amino acids. Trimming took off 5 bases at V and 2 bases at J, with 9 bases between the two ends. The CDR3, as DNA: TGTGCCACCAGCGGAGGACAGCAAGAGACCCAGTACTTC. Encoded protein: CATSGGQQETQYF.

This clonotype was picked up a small number of times. This chain joins TRBV7-9 and TRBJ2-7; 12 bases are a match to TRBD1. V dropped 6 bases and J dropped 7; count of bases not matched to a gene: 10. CDR1 and CDR2 from the germline V gene are SEHNR and FQNEAQ (reference sequence). The CDR3 length is 15 residues. The CDR3 loop reads CASRGNRDRGQEQYF. Written as DNA, the CDR3 is TGTGCCAGCAGGGGAAACCGGGACAGGGGGCAAGAGCAGTACTTC.

This clonotype has only a few counts. The chain recombines TRBV7-9 with TRBJ2-7, with 9 nucleotides matching TRBD1. The CDR3 covers 15 residues. The ends lost 5 bases at V and 4 bases at J; junction bases unmatched: 9. The germline gives CDR1 SEHNR, CDR2 FQNEAQ (reference sequence). The DNA of the CDR3 is TGTGCCAGCAGCCAAGAAACAGGGGGCGCGTACGAGCAGTACTTC. The encoded protein is CASSQETGGAYEQYF.

The V call is TRBV25-1, the J call TRBJ2-7; TRBD1 matches at 10 bases. This CDR3 region has 16 residues. With V trimmed by 2 bases and J by 1 base, 5 bases remained unmatched. Germline loops: CDR1 MGHDK, CDR2 SYGVNS. This CDR3 is CASSEGTGERSYEQYF. Written as DNA, the CDR3 is TGTGCCAGCAGTGAAGGGACAGGGGAAAGATCCTACGAGCAGTACTTC.

The chain links TRBV7-8 to TRBJ2-3; 7 nucleotides match TRBD1. The V segment lost 4 bases and the J segment 6 bases; nucleotides outside the gene matches: 16. CDR1 and CDR2 (germline): SGHVS, FQNEAQ. The CDR3 has 17 amino acids. This CDR3 is CASSSAPGVGGRDTQYF. CDR3 DNA: TGTGCCAGCAGCTCGGCCCCCGGAGTAGGGGGCAGGGATACGCAGTATTTT.

The J gene is TRBJ2-2, the V gene TRBV12-3 or TRBV12-4, with TRBD1 matching over 9 bases. The CDR3 contains 16 residues. Losses at the gene ends were 6 bases for V and 2 bases for J; bases not matched to a gene: 7. The chain's CDR3 is CASSQRTGANTGELFF. CDR3 DNA sequence: TGTGCCAGCAGCCAACGGACAGGGGCAAACACCGGGGAGCTGTTTTTT.

This clonotype was detected a few times. The V and J genes are TRBV29-1 and TRBJ2-3, with TRBD1 matching 7 bases. J lost 3 bases, V lost 4 bases, and 4 bases had no gene match. This CDR3 comprises 13 residues. Per the germline V gene, CDR1 is SQVTM and CDR2 is ANQGSEA. CDR3 in DNA: TGCAGCGTTGGGGGGACAGTGACAGATACGCAGTATTTT. Translation: CSVGGTVTDTQYF.

This chain uses TRBV20-1 with TRBJ2-5; TRBD2 aligns across 13 bases. This CDR3 has 16 residues. V trimming: 6 bases; J trimming: 4 bases; junction bases outside the gene matches: 11. Germline V gene data show CDR1 as DFQATT and CDR2 as SNEGSKA (reference sequence). The CDR3 region is CSALTSGGPGVETQYF. CDR3 DNA: TGCAGTGCCTTGACTAGCGGGGGGCCAGGTGTAGAGACCCAGTACTTC.

The chain links TRBV10-2 to TRBJ2-3, with D uncertain. This CDR3 is 14 amino acids long. Per germline, CDR1 WSHSY and CDR2 SAAADI. Between the trimmed V and J ends, which lost 2 bases and 11 bases, there was a span of 17 bases. CDR3 residues: CASSEAPRDLGQYF. The CDR3 DNA is TGCGCCAGCAGTGAGGCGCCCCGCGATTTAGGGCAGTATTTT.

The chain employs TRBV7-8 and TRBJ2-5; a weak D match, TRBD2 (5 bases). The CDR3 is made up of 16 amino acids. Germline CDR1 reads SGHVS; CDR2 reads FQNEAQ. The V gene lost 5 bases and the J gene lost 1 base, with 17 bases spanning the gap. CDR3 protein: CASSLTTNTVQETQYF. The CDR3 bases are TGTGCCAGCAGCCTAACGACTAACACCGTCCAAGAGACCCAGTACTTC.

This chain uses TRBV5-1 with TRBJ2-1; D is perhaps TRBD1 (5 bases). Germline V CDR1 and CDR2: SGHRS, YFSETQ. The CDR3 contains 16 residues. V lost 4 bases and J 4 bases, leaving 18 bases between the germline ends. CDR3 loop: CASSPYRFQNYNEQFF. CDR3 DNA: TGCGCCAGCAGCCCATACAGGTTTCAGAATTACAATGAGCAGTTCTTC. Full variable domain (outside the CDR3, taken from reference TRBV5-1 and TRBJ2-1): KAGVTQTPRYLIKTRGQQVTLSCSPISGHRSVSWYQQTPGQGLQFLFEYFSETQRNKGNFPGRFSGRQFSNSRSEMNVSTLELGDSALYLCASSPYRFQNYNEQFFGPGTRLTVL.

This chain connects TRBV5-1 to TRBJ2-7; TRBD1 matches 7 bases. CDR1 is SGHRS, CDR2 YFSETQ, per germline. Trimming took 3 bases from V and 2 from J; bases not matched to a gene: 5. This CDR3 comprises 14 residues. In DNA, the CDR3 is TGCGCCAGCAGCTGGACGACAGGGACCTACGAGCAGTACTTC. It codes for CASSWTTGTYEQYF.